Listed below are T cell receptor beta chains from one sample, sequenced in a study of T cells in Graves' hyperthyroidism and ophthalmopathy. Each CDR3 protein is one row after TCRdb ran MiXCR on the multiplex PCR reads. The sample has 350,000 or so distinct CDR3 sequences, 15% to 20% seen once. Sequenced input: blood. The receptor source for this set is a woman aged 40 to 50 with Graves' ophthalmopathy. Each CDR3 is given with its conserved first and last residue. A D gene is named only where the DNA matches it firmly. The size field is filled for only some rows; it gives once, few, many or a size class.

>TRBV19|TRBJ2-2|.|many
CASKDTSGGWSGELFF
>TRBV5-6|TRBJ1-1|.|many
CASSLKWQNTEAFF
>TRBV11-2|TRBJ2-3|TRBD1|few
CASRPGTESDTQYF
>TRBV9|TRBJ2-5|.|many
CASSDHGAGQETQYF
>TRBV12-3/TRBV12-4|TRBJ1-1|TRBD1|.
CASSGDRGLAEAFF
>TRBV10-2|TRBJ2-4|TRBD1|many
CASRTGGDKNIQYF
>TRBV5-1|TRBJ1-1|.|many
CASSGGIAAFF
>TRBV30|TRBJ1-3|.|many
CAWSRNDGNTIYF
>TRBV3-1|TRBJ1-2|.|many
CASSQGQAGYTF
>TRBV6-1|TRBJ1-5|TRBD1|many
CASSELGGWQPQHF